The T cell receptor (beta chain) described here comes from a study of blood T cells in healthy people across ages (dated by TCRdb to between 2014 and 2017). At the level of the whole study: In model experiments, roughly one uniquely barcoded TCR beta cDNA molecule per two T cells was captured by template switching. The study measured age-related changes in TCR beta repertoire diversity using deep sequencing normalized with unique cDNA molecular identifiers. The donors were split into four age groups: young (average 16 years), middle-aged (about 40), aged (approximately 60) and long-lived (under 90). To avoid experimental bias, donors of different ages were spread randomly across the sequencing lanes. Two additional independent replicas of 1 million unique cDNA reads from the same blood draw were analyzed for two donors (one aged 18 to 30 and one aged 80 or older).

The protocol used for the library was 5' RACE. The run used an Illumina HiSeq 2500. A second PCR of roughly 6 to 11 cycles was run with a J-beta primer mix and a sample-barcoded 5' primer. Each TCR beta cDNA molecule received a unique molecular identifier from a template-switch 5' adaptor carrying 12 random nucleotides. At least 2.5 million CDR3-containing paired-end reads were obtained from each sample. First-strand cDNA synthesis was performed from all RNA using the Mint cDNA synthesis kit, with priming by a TRBC-specific oligonucleotide. All cDNA was treated with uracil-DNA glycosylase and then went through a first 18-cycle PCR with the universal primers M1SS and BC2_uni_R. The original methods were these. For normalization, 1 million high-quality reads were randomly selected from each sample, with every read carrying a distinct molecular identifier. Instead of being binned into consensus sequences, reads that shared molecular identifiers were thrown out. CDR3 identification, clonotype clustering and error correction used MiTCR with a Q25 quality threshold and the strictest error-elimination algorithm. Lower-bound total TCR beta diversity was estimated with a nonparametric unseen species model using Euler transformation. The raw public data were reprocessed by TCRdb itself: fastp quality trimming at Q25, MiXCR clonotype calling, in-frame beta chains only. Merged by CDR3 protein, the rows form single entries marked with the most common genes and DNA. It is TCRdb's table, rather than the study itself, that gives the V and J calls and clone size. The sample table contains about 780,000 distinct CDR3 sequences; only one count was recorded for less than 60% of them. The ten most abundant clones make up around 18% of the sample.

General study outcomes and caveats: The percentage of naive T cells measured by flow cytometry correlated strongly with observed TCR beta diversity. Total diversity estimates from one million sequenced T cells were considered lower bounds and underestimates. Donor CMV infection status was unknown, potentially confounding age-related changes in expanded clonotypes. Compared with the aged group, more naive CD4+ T cells, fewer expanded clones and increased TCR diversity were shown by the long-lived group, suggesting age selection. Observed TCR beta diversity per million T cells fell roughly linearly with age, and a significant reduction was already apparent by age roughly 40. Because profiling used bulk unsorted PBMCs, naive and antigen-experienced compartments could not be compared conclusively.

V and J are trimmed by 1 base and 1 base, and the gene matches miss 2 bases of the junction. The cysteine opens and the phenylalanine closes a CDR3 of 15 amino acids. The kept DNA is CDR3 alone, 45 bases in frame from the first base. CDR1 and CDR2 are read off the germline V gene as MDHEN and SYDVKM. The sample holds a few counts of this clonotype. Its antigen has not been determined. Base-call qualities are not available, and no considerably larger clone is one nucleotide away. The 35 to 40 donors, aged 6 to 90 years, were systemically healthy Caucasian individuals from Russia. Ten milliliters of peripheral blood were drawn from each donor into EDTA-treated Vacutainer tubes. Ficoll-Paque density-gradient centrifugation was used to isolate PBMCs, with at least 6 million obtained per sample. Total RNA was extracted from PBMCs with Trizol reagent, with at least 5 micrograms obtained per sample. For every donor, an aliquot of PBMCs went through flow cytometry to measure the percentages of naive CD45RAhigh/CD27high T cells.

The chain was built from TRBV28 and TRBJ2-7, with 9 middle bases fitting TRBD1. The specimen was blood. The TCR comes from a man of 80 years or more in good health. Read as DNA, the sequence is TGTGCCAGCAGTTTATTGGGACAGGGTTCCTACGAGCAGTACTTC. The resulting protein is CASSLLGQGSYEQYF. The CDR3 plus the reference TRBV28 and TRBJ2-7 genes for the other parts give the full variable domain: DVKVTQSSRYLVKRTGEKVFLECVQDMDHENMFWYRQDPGLGLRLIYFSYDVKMKEKGDIPEGYSVSREKKERFSLILESASTNQTSMYLCASSLLGQGSYEQYFGPGTRLTVT.